Included here is one T cell receptor (beta chain) sequence, with context. Its antigen is still unknown. Base-call qualities are not available, and no considerably larger clone is one nucleotide away. The data stem from a study of brain T cells in children with intractable seizures (dated by TCRdb to the early 2020s). About the investigation overall: A NanoString immunology panel was first used to screen resected brain tissue from about 56 pediatric epilepsy surgery cases for immune gene transcripts. Of the roughly twelve selected surgery cases, pre-surgery blood was also sequenced for eight, so four had brain tissue only.

The time point label on this specimen signifies: resected brain tissue, or blood drawn just prior to surgery. The surgery cases that showed the highest brain T cell transcript signatures were chosen for TCR beta chain sequencing of brain tissue, and of blood when it was available. Prior to surgery, the patients had been treated with at least one anti-epileptic drug. The TCR-sequenced patients were children whose drug-resistant epilepsy was caused by tuberous sclerosis complex, focal cortical dysplasia, Rasmussen encephalitis or hemimegalencephaly. Blood was drawn right before the epilepsy surgery. The Monarch genomic DNA purification kit was used to extract bulk genomic DNA from unsorted brain tissue and from whole blood. The immunoSEQ assay was applied to genomic DNA to generate the TCR beta chain sequences. The authors processed their data as follows. CDR3 sequences that did not begin with the conserved framework cysteine at position 104 were removed by hand. To get clonality, the normalized Shannon's Diversity Index was subtracted from one, giving values from 0 (maximal diversity) to 1 (oligoclonal). Chi-squared comparison-of-proportions tests assessed whether the same CDR3 differed in frequency between samples, such as brain versus blood. Public clonotypes were identified through searches of immuneACCESS, and similarity to known antiviral clonotypes was evaluated with the VDJdb browser. TCRdb re-hosts the immuneACCESS table, in-frame sequences only. Its copies lack some clones; in the studies checked, an unresolved V gene accounts for under half of them, and the cause for the rest is not known. D and trimming were read from the DNA, whereas the V and J calls and clone size are those reported in that table. This sample comprises roughly 80,000 clones, more than 75% of them detected only once. Approximately 24% of the sample belongs to the ten largest clones.

Germline trimming amounts to 0 bases on V and 9 bases on J, with 8 as the count of junction bases outside the gene matches. The CDR3 runs 16 amino acids, cysteine and phenylalanine included. The retained sequence is limited to the CDR3, 48 bases, with the frame set at the first base. Per the germline V gene, SGHTA is the CDR1 and FQGTGA is the CDR2. Broader findings and caveats from the paper: The patients' HCMV serostatus was not known, and viral specificity was inferred solely from CDR3 sequence similarity. Sequencing depth differed between pre- and post-surgery blood, so clones missing from the pre-surgery sample may reflect undersampling.

The chain employs TRBV7-3 and TRBJ1-6; 7 of the junction bases match TRBD1. This specimen consisted of peripheral blood, obtained at surgery. The receptor was isolated from a girl aged 2 to 10 with Rasmussen encephalitis and intractable seizures. The CDR3 corresponds to CASSLTRQGIGSPLHF. The DNA sequence reads TGTGCCAGCAGCTTAACGCGACAGGGAATCGGTTCACCCCTCCACTTT.